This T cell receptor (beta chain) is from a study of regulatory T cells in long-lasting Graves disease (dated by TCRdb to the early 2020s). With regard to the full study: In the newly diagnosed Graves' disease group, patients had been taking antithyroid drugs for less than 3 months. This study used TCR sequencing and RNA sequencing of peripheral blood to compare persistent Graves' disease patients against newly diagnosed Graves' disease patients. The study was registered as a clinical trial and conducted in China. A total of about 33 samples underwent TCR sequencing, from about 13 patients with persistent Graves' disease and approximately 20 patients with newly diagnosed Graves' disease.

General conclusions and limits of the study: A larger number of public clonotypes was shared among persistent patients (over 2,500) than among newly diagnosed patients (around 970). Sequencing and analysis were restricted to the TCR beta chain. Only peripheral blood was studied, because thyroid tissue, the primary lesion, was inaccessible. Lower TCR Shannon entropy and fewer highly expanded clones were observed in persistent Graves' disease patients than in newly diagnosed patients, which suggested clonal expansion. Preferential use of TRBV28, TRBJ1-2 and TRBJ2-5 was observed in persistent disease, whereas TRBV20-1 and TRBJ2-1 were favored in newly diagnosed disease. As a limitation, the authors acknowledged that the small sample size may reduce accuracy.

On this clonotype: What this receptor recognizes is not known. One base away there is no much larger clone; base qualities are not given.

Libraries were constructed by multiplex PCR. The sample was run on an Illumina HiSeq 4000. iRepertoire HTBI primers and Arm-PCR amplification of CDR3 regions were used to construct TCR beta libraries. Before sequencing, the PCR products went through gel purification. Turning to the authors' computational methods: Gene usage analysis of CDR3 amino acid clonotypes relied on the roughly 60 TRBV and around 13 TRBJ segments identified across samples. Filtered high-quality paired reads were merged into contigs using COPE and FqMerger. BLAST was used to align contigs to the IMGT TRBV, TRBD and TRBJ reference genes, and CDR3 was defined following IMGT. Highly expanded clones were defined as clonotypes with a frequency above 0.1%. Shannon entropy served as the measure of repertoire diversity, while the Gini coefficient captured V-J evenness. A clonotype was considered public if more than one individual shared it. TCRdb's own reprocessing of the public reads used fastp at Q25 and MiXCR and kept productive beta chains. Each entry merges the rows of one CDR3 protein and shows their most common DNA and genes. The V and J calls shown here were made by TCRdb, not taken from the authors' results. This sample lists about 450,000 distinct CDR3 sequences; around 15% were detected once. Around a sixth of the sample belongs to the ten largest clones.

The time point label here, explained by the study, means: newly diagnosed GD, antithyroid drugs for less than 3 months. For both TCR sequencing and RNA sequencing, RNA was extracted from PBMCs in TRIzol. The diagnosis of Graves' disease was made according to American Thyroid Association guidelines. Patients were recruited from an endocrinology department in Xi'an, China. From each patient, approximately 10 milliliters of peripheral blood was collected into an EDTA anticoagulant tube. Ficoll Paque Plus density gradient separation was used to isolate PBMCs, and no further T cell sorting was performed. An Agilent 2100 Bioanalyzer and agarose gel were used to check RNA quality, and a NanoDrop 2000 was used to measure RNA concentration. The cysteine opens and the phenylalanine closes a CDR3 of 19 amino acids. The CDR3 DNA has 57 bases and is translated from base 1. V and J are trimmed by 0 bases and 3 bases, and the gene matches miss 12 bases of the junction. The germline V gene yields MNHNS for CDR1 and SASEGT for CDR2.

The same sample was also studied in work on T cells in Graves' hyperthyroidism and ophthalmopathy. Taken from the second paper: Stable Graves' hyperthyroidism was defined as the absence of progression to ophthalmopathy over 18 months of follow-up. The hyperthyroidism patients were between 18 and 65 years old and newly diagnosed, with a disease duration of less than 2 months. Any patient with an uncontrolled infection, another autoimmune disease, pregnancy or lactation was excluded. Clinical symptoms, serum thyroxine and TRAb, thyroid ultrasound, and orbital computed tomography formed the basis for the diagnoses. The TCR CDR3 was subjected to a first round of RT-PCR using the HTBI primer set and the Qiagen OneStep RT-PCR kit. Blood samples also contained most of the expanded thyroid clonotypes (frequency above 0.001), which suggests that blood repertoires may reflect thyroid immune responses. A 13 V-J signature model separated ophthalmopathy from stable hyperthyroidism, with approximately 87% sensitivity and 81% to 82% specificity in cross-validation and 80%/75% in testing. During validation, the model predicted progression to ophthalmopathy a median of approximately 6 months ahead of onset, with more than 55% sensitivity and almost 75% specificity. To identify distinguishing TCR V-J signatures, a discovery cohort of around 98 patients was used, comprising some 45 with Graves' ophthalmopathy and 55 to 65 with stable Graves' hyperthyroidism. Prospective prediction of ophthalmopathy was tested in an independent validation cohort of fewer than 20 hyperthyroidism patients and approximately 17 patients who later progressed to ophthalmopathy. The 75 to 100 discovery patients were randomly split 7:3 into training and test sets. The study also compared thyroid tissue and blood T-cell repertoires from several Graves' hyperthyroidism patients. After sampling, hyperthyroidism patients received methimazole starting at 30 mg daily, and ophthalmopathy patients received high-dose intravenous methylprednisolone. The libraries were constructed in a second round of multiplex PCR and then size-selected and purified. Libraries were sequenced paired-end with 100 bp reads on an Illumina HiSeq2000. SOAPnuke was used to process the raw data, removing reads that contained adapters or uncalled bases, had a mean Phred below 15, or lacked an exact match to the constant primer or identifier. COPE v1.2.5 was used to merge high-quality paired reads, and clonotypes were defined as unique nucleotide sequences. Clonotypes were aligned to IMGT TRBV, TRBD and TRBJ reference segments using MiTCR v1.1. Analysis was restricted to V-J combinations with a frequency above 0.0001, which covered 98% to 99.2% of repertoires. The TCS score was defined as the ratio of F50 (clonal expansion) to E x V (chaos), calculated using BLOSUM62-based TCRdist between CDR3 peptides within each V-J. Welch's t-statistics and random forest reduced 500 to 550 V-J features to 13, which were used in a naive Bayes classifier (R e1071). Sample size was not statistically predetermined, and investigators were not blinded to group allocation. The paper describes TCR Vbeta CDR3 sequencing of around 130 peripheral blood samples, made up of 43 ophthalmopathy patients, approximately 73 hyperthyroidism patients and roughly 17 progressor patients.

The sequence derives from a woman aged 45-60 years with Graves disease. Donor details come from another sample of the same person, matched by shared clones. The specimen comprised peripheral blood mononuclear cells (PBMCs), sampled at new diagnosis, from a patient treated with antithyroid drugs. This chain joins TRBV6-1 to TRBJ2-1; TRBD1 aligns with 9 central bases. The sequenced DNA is TGTGCCAGCAGTGAAGCGCAGGGACAGGGATCCCACCTCTACAATGAGCAGTTCTTC. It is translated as CASSEAQGQGSHLYNEQFF.